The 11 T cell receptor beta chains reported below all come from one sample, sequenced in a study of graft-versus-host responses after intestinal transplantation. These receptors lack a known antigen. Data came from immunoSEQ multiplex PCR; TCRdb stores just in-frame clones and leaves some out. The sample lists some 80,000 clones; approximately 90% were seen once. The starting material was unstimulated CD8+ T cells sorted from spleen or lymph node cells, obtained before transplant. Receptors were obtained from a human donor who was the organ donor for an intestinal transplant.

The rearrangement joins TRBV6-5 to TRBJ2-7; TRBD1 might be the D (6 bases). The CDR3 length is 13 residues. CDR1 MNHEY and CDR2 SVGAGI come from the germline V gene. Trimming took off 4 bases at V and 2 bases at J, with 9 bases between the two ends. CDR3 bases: TGTGCCAGCAGTTGGACAGAGACCTACGAGCAGTACTTC. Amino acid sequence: CASSWTETYEQYF.

The CDR3 is CASSIYNEQFF. In DNA form, the CDR3 reads TGTGCCAGCAGCATATACAATGAGCAGTTCTTC. The genes are TRBV9 and TRBJ2-1; no reliable D call. The V and J ends lost 4 bases and 4 bases respectively, with 3 bases between them. CDR3 size: 11 residues. Germline V gene data show CDR1 as SGDLS and CDR2 as YYNGEE.

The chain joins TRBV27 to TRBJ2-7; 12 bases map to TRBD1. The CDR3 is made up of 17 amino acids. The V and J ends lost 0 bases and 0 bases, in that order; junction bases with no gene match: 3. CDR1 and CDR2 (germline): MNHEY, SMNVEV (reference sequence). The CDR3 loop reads CASSLSGQGARSYEQYF. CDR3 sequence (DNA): TGTGCCAGCAGTTTATCGGGACAGGGGGCTCGCTCCTACGAGCAGTACTTC.

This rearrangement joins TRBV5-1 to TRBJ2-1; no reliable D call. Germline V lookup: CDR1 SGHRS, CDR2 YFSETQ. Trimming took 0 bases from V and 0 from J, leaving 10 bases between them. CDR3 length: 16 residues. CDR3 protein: CASSLGLESSYNEQFF. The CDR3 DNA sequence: TGCGCCAGCAGCTTGGGGCTCGAGAGCTCCTACAATGAGCAGTTCTTC.

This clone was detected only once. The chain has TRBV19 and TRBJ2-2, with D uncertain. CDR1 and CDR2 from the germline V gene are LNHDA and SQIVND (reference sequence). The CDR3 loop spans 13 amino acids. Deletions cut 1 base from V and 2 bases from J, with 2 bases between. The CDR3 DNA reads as TGTGCCAGTAGTATAGTCAACACCGGGGAGCTGTTTTTT. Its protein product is CASSIVNTGELFF.

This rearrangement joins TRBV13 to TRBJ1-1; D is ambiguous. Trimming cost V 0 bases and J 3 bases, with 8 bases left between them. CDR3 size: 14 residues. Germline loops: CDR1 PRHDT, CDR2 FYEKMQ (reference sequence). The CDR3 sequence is CASSLGRGHTEAFF. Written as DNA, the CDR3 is TGTGCCAGCAGCTTAGGCCGGGGTCACACTGAAGCTTTCTTT. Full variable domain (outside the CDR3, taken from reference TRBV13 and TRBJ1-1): AAGVIQSPRHLIKEKRETATLKCYPIPRHDTVYWYQQGPGQDPQFLISFYEKMQSDKGSIPDRFSAQQFSDYHSELNMSSLELGDSALYFCASSLGRGHTEAFFGQGTRLTVV.

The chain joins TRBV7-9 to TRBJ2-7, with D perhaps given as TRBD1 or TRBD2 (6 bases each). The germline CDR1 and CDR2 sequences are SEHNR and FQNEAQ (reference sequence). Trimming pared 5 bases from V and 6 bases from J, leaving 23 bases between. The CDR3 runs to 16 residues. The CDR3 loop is CASSPPGGRSPGEQYF. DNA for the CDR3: TGTGCCAGCAGCCCCCCCGGGGGCAGGTCCCCGGGCGAGCAGTACTTC. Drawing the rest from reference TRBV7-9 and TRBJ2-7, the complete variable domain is DTGVSQNPRHKITKRGQNVTFRCDPISEHNRLYWYRQTLGQGPEFLTYFQNEAQLEKSRLLSDRFSAERPKGSFSTLEIQRTEQGDSAMYLCASSPPGGRSPGEQYFGPGTRLTVT.

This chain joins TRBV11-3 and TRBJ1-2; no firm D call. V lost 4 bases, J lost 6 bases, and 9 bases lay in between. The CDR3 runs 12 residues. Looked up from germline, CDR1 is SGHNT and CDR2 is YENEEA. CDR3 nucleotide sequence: TGTGCCAGCAGCTCCCTCTTAGATGGCTACACCTTC. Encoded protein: CASSSLLDGYTF.

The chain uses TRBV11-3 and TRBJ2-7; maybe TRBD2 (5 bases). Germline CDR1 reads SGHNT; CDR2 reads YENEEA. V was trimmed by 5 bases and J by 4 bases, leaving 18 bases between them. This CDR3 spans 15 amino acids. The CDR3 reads CASSPASNGIYEQYF. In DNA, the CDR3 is TGTGCCAGCAGCCCAGCCTCTAACGGGATTTACGAGCAGTACTTC.

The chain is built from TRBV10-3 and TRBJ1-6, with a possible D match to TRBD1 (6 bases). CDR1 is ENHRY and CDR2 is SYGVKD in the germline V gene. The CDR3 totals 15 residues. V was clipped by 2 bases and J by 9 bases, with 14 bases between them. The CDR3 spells CAISEPGHPISPLHF. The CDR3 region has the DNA TGTGCCATCAGTGAGCCGGGACATCCTATTTCACCCCTCCACTTT.

The chain's CDR3 is CASSYYGTTGSYNEQFF. As DNA, the CDR3 is TGCGCCAGCAGCTACTACGGGACAACGGGCTCCTACAATGAGCAGTTCTTC. The V call is TRBV5-1, the J call TRBJ2-1; tentatively, D is TRBD1 (6 bases). Germline V lookup: CDR1 SGHRS, CDR2 YFSETQ. This CDR3 has 17 residues. V shed 3 bases and J shed 0 bases, with 16 bases lying between them. Complete variable domain (other parts from reference TRBV5-1 and TRBJ2-1): KAGVTQTPRYLIKTRGQQVTLSCSPISGHRSVSWYQQTPGQGLQFLFEYFSETQRNKGNFPGRFSGRQFSNSRSEMNVSTLELGDSALYLCASSYYGTTGSYNEQFFGPGTRLTVL.